Listed below are T cell receptor beta chains from one sample, sequenced in a study of blood T cells in healthy people across ages. MiXCR was run by TCRdb on the 5' RACE reads, yielding one entry per CDR3 protein. This sample has hundreds of thousands of distinct CDR3 sequences, with under 30% found just once. The sample was also reused in another study, on T cells of mothers and their children.

Material for sequencing was blood. The receptors were gathered from a boy between 5 and 17 years old in good health. The CDR3 runs from the conserved cysteine through the conserved F or W. The D gene is left open where the match is weak. Clone size is stated in some rows and not others, as once, few, many or a class when expanded.

j_call v_call d_call clone_size cdr3_nt cdr3_aa
TRBJ2-5 TRBV6-5 . . TGTGCCAGCAGTTACTCCCGGTATTACAGACACCAAGAGACCCAGTACTTC CASSYSRYYRHQETQYF
TRBJ1-5 TRBV6-6 TRBD1 once TGTGCCAGCAGTTGGGGACAGGGGGCGCGTAACTGGCCCCAGCATTTT CASSWGQGARNWPQHF
TRBJ2-1 TRBV15 . . TGTGCCACCAGCAGAGACAGGGGACACAATGAGCAGTTCTTC CATSRDRGHNEQFF
TRBJ2-1 TRBV9 TRBD2 few TGTGCCAGCAACAGCGGGAGAGGGAATGAGCAGTTCTTC CASNSGRGNEQFF
TRBJ2-1 TRBV10-3 . . TGTGCCACACGGGGGACTGTTTACAATGAGCAGTTCTTC CATRGTVYNEQFF
TRBJ2-6 TRBV18 . . TGTGCCAGCTCATCATTGCAGGTATCTGGGGCCAACGTCCTGACTTTC CASSSLQVSGANVLTF
TRBJ2-7 TRBV10-3 TRBD1 . TGTGCCATCAGGACGGGACAGGGGCCGCACGAGCAGTACTTC CAIRTGQGPHEQYF
TRBJ2-3 TRBV28 TRBD2 . TGTGCCAGCGCCCCTCGACTAGCGGGGGGGCTTCGCACAGATACGCAGTATTTT CASAPRLAGGLRTDTQYF
TRBJ1-4 TRBV7-9 . . TGTGCCAGCAGCTTAGCCACCGGGCATACTAATGAAAAACTGTTTTTT CASSLATGHTNEKLFF
TRBJ2-5 TRBV15 TRBD1 few TGTGCCGCCAAGCAGGGGGCGTTGGAGACCCAGTACTTC CAAKQGALETQYF
TRBJ2-6 TRBV4-3 . . TGCGCCAGCAGCCAAGGACATTTCTCTGGGGCCAACGTCCTGACTTTC CASSQGHFSGANVLTF
TRBJ2-7 TRBV27 . few TGTGCCAGCAGTTTATCGGAGGGTGGCGAGCAGTACTTC CASSLSEGGEQYF
TRBJ2-5 TRBV28 TRBD1 few TGTGCCAGCAGTTTACCGGGACAGGGGAAGACCCAGTACTTC CASSLPGQGKTQYF
TRBJ2-7 TRBV15 TRBD1 . TGTGCCACCAGCAGACTTTGGGACAGGGGGCCCTACGAGCAGTACTTC CATSRLWDRGPYEQYF
TRBJ1-2 TRBV12-3/TRBV12-4 . . TGTGCCAGCAGTTTCGCCCAAAAGAACTATGGCTACACCTTC CASSFAQKNYGYTF
TRBJ2-5 TRBV4-2 TRBD1 once TGTGCCAGCAGCCACTCTAGGACAGGGGAAGAGACCCAGTACTTC CASSHSRTGEETQYF
TRBJ1-1 TRBV20-1 TRBD1 . TGCAGTGCGGCCCGGGACAGGGTTTTGAACACTGAAGCTTTCTTT CSAARDRVLNTEAFF
TRBJ2-5 TRBV29-1 TRBD1 many TGCAGCGTAGAGGGACAGGGGGGCCAAGAGACCCAGTACTTC CSVEGQGGQETQYF
TRBJ1-2 TRBV20-1 TRBD1 . TGCAGTGCTAGAGCCATAGGGGGCTCATATGGCTACACCTTC CSARAIGGSYGYTF
TRBJ2-3 TRBV29-1 TRBD1 . TGCAGCTCTAACCCGGGACAGAGCACAGATACGCAGTATTTT CSSNPGQSTDTQYF
TRBJ1-1 TRBV7-6 . few TGTGCCAGCAGCTTAGATTCGGGCGGCACTGAAGCTTTCTTT CASSLDSGGTEAFF
TRBJ1-6 TRBV20-1 . . TGCAGTGCTAGAGATGAGGGCTCTTATAATTCACCCCTCCACTTT CSARDEGSYNSPLHF
TRBJ2-7 TRBV5-1 TRBD1 few TGCGCCAGCAGCTTGGGGGGGACAGGGTTCTACGAGCAGTACTTC CASSLGGTGFYEQYF
TRBJ2-1 TRBV9 . few TGTGCCAGCAGCGTCGGGGACCCTGCGTACAATGAGCAGTTCTTC CASSVGDPAYNEQFF
TRBJ1-3 TRBV29-1 TRBD1 . TGCAGCGTCGAAGGGACAGCTCAGACTGGAAACACCATATATTTT CSVEGTAQTGNTIYF
TRBJ2-1 TRBV12-3/TRBV12-4 . . TGTGCCAGCAGTTTACCCGGGGAGAGAGAGAATGAGCAGTTCTTC CASSLPGERENEQFF
TRBJ2-3 TRBV4-1 . . TGCGCCAGCAGCCAAGATGAGACTAGGCCCACAGATACGCAGTATTTT CASSQDETRPTDTQYF
TRBJ2-4 TRBV21-1 . . TGTGCCAGCATTCCAGGGTCCTTC CASIPGSF
TRBJ2-1 TRBV20-1 . . TGCAGTGCGGAAGAATCGGGCAGGGGCGACAATGAGCAGTTCTTC CSAEESGRGDNEQFF
TRBJ1-4 TRBV5-5 TRBD1 . TGTGCCAGCAGGGGAGGGACAGCAACTAATGAAAAACTGTTTTTT CASRGGTATNEKLFF
TRBJ2-1 TRBV2 TRBD1 few TGTGCCAGCAGCGTTAACAGGGGTGGCAATGAGCAGTTCTTC CASSVNRGGNEQFF
TRBJ2-1 TRBV11-2 TRBD2 . TGTGCCAGCAGCTCCCAGACTAGCGGGCTGTACAATGAGCAGTTCTTC CASSSQTSGLYNEQFF
TRBJ2-5 TRBV6-5 . . TGTGCCAGCAGTTACTCCACCTTGGGAGAGGAGACCCAGTACTTC CASSYSTLGEETQYF
TRBJ2-7 TRBV3-1 . few TGTGCCAGCAGCCAAGGGCGAGTATACGAGCAGTACTTC CASSQGRVYEQYF
TRBJ2-3 TRBV5-6 . . TGTGCCAGCAGTCGAACGGGAGCCGACACAGATACGCAGTATTTT CASSRTGADTDTQYF
TRBJ2-5 TRBV28 . . TGTGCCAGCAGTTCCTTGGGTCAACGAGAGACCCAGTACTTC CASSSLGQRETQYF
TRBJ2-7 TRBV28 TRBD2 . TGTGCCAGCAGTCTACTAGCGGGGGGGCCCTCCTACGAGCAGTACTTC CASSLLAGGPSYEQYF
TRBJ2-6 TRBV20-1 TRBD1 few TGCAGTGCTCAGGGGGCGACTGGGGCCAACGTCCTGACTTTC CSAQGATGANVLTF
TRBJ2-7 TRBV7-2 . . TGTGCCAGCAGCCGGGACGGCCACTTAACCTACGAGCAGTACTTC CASSRDGHLTYEQYF
TRBJ2-7 TRBV10-2 TRBD1 few TGCGCCAGCGCACCGGGACAGGGCAAACACGAGCAGTACTTC CASAPGQGKHEQYF
TRBJ1-2 TRBV2 . few TGTGCCAGCAGTGAAGGGACAGCCTATGGCTACACCTTC CASSEGTAYGYTF
TRBJ1-2 TRBV9 TRBD1 few TGTGCCAGCAGCGTGGACAGGGCTTATAACTATGGCTACACCTTC CASSVDRAYNYGYTF
TRBJ2-7 TRBV28 TRBD1 . TGTGCCAGCAGTTTGTCGGGGACAGGGGCTCCCTACGAGCAGTACTTC CASSLSGTGAPYEQYF
TRBJ2-1 TRBV23-1 TRBD2 . TGCGCCAGCAGTCAATCGGTGCGGCTAGCGGGGGGAAACAATGAGCAGTTCTTC CASSQSVRLAGGNNEQFF
TRBJ1-5 TRBV2 . few TGTGCCAGCACGGTAGGGGACTCCTATCAGCCCCAGCATTTT CASTVGDSYQPQHF
TRBJ2-3 TRBV20-1 . few TGCAGTGCTAGACAAGAACTAGCCTTCACAGATACGCAGTATTTT CSARQELAFTDTQYF
TRBJ2-3 TRBV20-1 . few TGCAGTGCTAGAGATATTGAGCGGGTTGCAGATACGCAGTATTTT CSARDIERVADTQYF
TRBJ1-2 TRBV12-3/TRBV12-4 TRBD1 . TGTGCCAGCATTACAGGGGGCAGGGGCCTCTATGGCTACACCTTC CASITGGRGLYGYTF
TRBJ2-7 TRBV4-3 . few TGCGCCAGCAGCCAAGATGAAGGGGTCGACGAGCAGTACTTC CASSQDEGVDEQYF
TRBJ2-1 TRBV20-1 . . TGCAGTGCTAGAGATGTCTTAGGTGAGCAGTTCTTC CSARDVLGEQFF
TRBJ2-1 TRBV7-9 . few TGTGCCAGCAACCCATTATCCTCAAGCTCCTACAATGAGCAGTTCTTC CASNPLSSSSYNEQFF
TRBJ1-1 TRBV24-1 . few TGTGCCACCAGTGATCCCCGGCAGAACACTGAAGCTTTCTTT CATSDPRQNTEAFF
TRBJ2-3 TRBV6-2/TRBV6-3 TRBD2 . TGTGCCAGCAGTTCCGGTAGCGGGGGGAGCACAGATACGCAGTATTTT CASSSGSGGSTDTQYF
TRBJ2-5 TRBV28 . . TGTGCCAGCAGTTTAATAGACTCCGGGACCCAGTACTTC CASSLIDSGTQYF
TRBJ2-1 TRBV7-9 TRBD2 few TGTGCCAGCAGCTCTCCCGGGACTAGGACCAATGAGCAGTTCTTC CASSSPGTRTNEQFF